This T cell receptor beta chain was profiled in a study of blood T cell repertoires in COVID-19. Looking at the study overall: Some COVID-19 samples were acute and others convalescent; all came from the United States, Italy and Spain.

In the study's own analysis: Counts of nucleated cells, estimated from reference gene primer amplification, were obtained. Only in-frame clones appear in the TCRdb table, and some are missing; sequencing was by immunoSEQ multiplex PCR. The D gene and trimming were derived from the DNA, and the V and J assignments and clone size from that table. Here the sample spans some 300,000 clones, approximately 80% being singletons. Germline CDR1 and CDR2: LGHNA and YNFKEQ. This CDR3 has 13 amino acids. Trimming pared 4 bases from V and 4 bases from J, leaving 10 bases between. Sequencing used peripheral blood. The origin of this receptor is a woman in her forties or fifties with active or convalescent COVID-19. V usage is TRBV4-2 and J usage is TRBJ1-2; possibly TRBD1 for D (5 bases). The CDR3 region has the DNA TGTGCCAGCAGCCTTGACAGCCGCTATGGCTACACCTTC. The encoded protein is CASSLDSRYGYTF.